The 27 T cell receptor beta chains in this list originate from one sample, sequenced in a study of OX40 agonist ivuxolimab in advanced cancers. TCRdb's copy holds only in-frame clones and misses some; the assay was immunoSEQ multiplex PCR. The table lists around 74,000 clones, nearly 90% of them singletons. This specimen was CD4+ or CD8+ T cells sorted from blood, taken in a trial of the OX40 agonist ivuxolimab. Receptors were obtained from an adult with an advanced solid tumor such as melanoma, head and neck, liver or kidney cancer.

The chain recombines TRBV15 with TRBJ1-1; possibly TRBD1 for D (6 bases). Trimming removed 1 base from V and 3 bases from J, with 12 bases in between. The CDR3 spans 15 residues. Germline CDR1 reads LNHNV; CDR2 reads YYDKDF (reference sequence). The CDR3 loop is CATSRVGGGHTEAFF. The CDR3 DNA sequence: TGTGCCACCAGCAGAGTTGGGGGGGGGCACACTGAAGCTTTCTTT.

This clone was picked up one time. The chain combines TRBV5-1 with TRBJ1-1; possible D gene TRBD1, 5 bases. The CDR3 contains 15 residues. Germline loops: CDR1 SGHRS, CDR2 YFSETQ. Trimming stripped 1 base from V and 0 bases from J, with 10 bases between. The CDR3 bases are TGCGCCAGCAGCTTGTCCGGGGGGATGAACACTGAAGCTTTCTTT. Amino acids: CASSLSGGMNTEAFF.

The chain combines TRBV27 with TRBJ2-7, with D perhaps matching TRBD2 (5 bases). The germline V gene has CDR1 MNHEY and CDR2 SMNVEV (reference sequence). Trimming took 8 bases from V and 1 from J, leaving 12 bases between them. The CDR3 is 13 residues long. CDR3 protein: CASGLGASYEQYF. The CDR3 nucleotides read TGTGCCAGCGGCCTGGGAGCGTCCTACGAGCAGTACTTC.

This CDR3 reads CASSSMNTEAFF. CDR3 DNA: TGCGCCAGCAGCTCGATGAACACTGAAGCTTTCTTT. V is TRBV5-1 and J is TRBJ1-1, with D uncertain. The CDR3 sequence is 12 residues long. Trimming removed 3 bases from V and 0 bases from J, with 3 bases in between. The germline V gene has CDR1 SGHRS and CDR2 YFSETQ.

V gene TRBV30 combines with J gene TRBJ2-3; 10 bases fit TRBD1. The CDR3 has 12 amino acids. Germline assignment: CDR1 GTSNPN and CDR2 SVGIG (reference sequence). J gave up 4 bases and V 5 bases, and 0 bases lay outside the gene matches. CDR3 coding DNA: TGTGCCTGGGGACAGGGGGCAGATACGCAGTATTTT. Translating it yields CAWGQGADTQYF.

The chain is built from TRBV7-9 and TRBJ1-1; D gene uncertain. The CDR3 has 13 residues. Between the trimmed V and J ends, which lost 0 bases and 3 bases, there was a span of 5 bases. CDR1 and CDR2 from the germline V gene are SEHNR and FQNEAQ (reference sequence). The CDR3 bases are TGTGCCAGCAGCTTAGCGGAGGACACTGAAGCTTTCTTT. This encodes CASSLAEDTEAFF.

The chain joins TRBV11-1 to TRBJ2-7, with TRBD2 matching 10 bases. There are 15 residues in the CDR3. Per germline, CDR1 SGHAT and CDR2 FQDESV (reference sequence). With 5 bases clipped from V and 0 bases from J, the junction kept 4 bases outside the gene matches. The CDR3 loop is CASSATSGSSYEQYF. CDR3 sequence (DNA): TGTGCCAGCAGCGCGACTAGCGGGTCCTCCTACGAGCAGTACTTC.

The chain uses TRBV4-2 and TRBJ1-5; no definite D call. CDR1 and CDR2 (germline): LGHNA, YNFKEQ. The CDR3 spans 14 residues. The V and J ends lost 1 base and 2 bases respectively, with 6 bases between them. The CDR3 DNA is TGTGCCAGCAGCCAAGGCGCAGGCAATCAGCCCCAGCATTTT. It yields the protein CASSQGAGNQPQHF.

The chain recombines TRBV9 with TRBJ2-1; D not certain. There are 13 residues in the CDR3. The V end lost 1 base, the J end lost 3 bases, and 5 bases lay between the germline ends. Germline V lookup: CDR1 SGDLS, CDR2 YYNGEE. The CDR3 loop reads CASSVSGYNEQFF. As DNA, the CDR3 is TGTGCCAGCAGCGTATCCGGCTACAATGAGCAGTTCTTC.

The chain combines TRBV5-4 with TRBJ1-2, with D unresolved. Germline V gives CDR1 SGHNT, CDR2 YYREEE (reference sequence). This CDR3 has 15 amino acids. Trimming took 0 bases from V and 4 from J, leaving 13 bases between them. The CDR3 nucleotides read TGTGCCAGCAGCTTGGCGTGGACCGCCGCCTATGGCTACACCTTC. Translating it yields CASSLAWTAAYGYTF. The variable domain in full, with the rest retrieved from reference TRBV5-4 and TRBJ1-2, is ETGVTQSPTHLIKTRGQQVTLRCSSQSGHNTVSWYQQALGQGPQFIFQYYREEENGRGNFPPRFSGLQFPNYSSELNVNALELDDSALYLCASSLAWTAAYGYTFGSGTRLTVV.

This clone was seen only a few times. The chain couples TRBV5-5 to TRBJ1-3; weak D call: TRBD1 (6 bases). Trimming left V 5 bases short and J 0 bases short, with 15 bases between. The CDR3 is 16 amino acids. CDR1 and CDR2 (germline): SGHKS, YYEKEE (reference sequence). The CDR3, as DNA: TGTGCCAGCAGTCTTCCGGGGGCCTCCTCTGGAAACACCATATATTTT. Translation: CASSLPGASSGNTIYF. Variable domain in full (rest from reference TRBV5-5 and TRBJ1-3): DAGVTQSPTHLIKTRGQQVTLRCSPISGHKSVSWYQQVLGQGPQFIFQYYEKEERGRGNFPDRFSARQFPNYSSELNVNALLLGDSALYLCASSLPGASSGNTIYFGEGSWLTVV.

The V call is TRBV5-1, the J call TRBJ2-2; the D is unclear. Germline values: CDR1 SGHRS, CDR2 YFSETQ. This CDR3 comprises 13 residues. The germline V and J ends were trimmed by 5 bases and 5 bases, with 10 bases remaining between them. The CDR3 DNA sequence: TGCGCCAGCAGGCTACAAGAAACCGGGGAGCTGTTTTTT. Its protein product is CASRLQETGELFF.

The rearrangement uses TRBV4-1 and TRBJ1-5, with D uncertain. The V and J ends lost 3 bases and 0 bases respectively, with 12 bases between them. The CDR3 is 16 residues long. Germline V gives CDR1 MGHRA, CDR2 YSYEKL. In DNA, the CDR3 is TGCGCCAGCAGCCAGGGGAGAGGGTATAGCAATCAGCCCCAGCATTTT. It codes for CASSQGRGYSNQPQHF.

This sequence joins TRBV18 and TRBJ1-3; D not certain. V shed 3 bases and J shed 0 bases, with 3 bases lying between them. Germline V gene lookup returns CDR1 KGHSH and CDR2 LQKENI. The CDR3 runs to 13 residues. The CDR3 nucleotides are TGTGCCAGCTCACCTTACTCTGGAAACACCATATATTTT. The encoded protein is CASSPYSGNTIYF.

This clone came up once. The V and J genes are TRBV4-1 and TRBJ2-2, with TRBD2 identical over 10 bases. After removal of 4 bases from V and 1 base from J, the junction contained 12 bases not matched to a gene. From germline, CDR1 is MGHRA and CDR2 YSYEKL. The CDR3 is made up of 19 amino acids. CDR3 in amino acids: CASSRPPRIAGGNTGELFF. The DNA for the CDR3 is TGCGCCAGCAGCCGACCTCCCCGGATAGCGGGAGGGAACACCGGGGAGCTGTTTTTT.

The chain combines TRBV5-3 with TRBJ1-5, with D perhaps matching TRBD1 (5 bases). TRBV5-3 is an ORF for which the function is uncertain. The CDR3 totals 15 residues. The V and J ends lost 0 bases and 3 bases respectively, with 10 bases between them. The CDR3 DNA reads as TGTGCCAGAAGCTTGGTCGGGGGGACCAATCAGCCCCAGCATTTT. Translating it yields CARSLVGGTNQPQHF.

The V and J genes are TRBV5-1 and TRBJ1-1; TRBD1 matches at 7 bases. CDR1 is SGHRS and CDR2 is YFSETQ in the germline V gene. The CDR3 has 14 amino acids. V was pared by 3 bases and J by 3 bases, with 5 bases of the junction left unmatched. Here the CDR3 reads CASSSQGLDTEAFF. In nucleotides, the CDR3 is TGCGCCAGCAGCTCACAGGGGCTGGACACTGAAGCTTTCTTT.

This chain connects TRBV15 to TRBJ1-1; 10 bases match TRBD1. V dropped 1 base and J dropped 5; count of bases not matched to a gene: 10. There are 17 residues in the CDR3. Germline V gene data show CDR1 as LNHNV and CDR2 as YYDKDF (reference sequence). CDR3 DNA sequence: TGTGCCACCAGCAGAGCCTTGACAGGGGGCCGGGGTACTGAAGCTTTCTTT. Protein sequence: CATSRALTGGRGTEAFF.

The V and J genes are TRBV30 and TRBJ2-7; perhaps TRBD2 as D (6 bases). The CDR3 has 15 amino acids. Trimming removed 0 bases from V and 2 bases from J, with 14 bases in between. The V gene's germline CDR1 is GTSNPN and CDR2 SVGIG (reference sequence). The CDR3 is CAWSVRFGGTYEQYF. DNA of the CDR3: TGTGCCTGGAGTGTAAGGTTTGGGGGGACCTACGAGCAGTACTTC.

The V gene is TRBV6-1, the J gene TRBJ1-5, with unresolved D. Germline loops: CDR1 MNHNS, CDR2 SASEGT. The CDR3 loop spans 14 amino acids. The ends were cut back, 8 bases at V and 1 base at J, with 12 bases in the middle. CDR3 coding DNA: TGTGCCAGCTTGGTGGGCCTGAGCAATCAGCCCCAGCATTTT. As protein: CASLVGLSNQPQHF.

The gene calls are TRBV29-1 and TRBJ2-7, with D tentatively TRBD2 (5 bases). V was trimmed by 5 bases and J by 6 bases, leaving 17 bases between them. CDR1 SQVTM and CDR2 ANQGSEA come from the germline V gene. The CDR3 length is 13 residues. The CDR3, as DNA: TGCAGCGTTTGGGTTTTGAGGGTCCGCGAGCAGTACTTC. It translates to CSVWVLRVREQYF.

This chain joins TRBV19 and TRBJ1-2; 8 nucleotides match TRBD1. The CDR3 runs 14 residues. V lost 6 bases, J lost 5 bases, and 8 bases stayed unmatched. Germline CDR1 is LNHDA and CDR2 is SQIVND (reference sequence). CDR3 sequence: CASRPQGARYGYTF. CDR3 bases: TGTGCCAGTAGGCCTCAGGGGGCGAGGTATGGCTACACCTTC. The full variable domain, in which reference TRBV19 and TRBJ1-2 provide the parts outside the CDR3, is DGGITQSPKYLFRKEGQNVTLSCEQNLNHDAMYWYRQDPGQGLRLIYYSQIVNDFQKGDIAEGYSVSREKKESFPLTVTSAQKNPTAFYLCASRPQGARYGYTFGSGTRLTVV.

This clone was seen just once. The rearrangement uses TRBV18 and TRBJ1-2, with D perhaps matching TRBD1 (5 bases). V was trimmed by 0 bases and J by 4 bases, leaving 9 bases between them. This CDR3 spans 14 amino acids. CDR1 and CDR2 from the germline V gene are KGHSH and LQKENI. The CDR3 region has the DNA TGTGCCAGCTCACCACCGGGGGGGGGCTATGGCTACACCTTC. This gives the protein CASSPPGGGYGYTF.

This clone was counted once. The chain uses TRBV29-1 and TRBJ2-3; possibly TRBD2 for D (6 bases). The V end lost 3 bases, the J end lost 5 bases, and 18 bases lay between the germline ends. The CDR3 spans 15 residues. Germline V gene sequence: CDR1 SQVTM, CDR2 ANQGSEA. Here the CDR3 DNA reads TGCAGCGTTGACTACTGGCCAACTAGCTTAGATACGCAGTATTTT. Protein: CSVDYWPTSLDTQYF.

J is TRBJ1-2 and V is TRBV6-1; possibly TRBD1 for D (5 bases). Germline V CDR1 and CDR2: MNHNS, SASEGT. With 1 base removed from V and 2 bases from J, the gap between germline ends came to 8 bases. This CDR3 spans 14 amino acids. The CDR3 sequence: CASSEGGTNYGYTF. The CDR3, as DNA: TGTGCCAGCAGTGAAGGGGGGACGAACTATGGCTACACCTTC.

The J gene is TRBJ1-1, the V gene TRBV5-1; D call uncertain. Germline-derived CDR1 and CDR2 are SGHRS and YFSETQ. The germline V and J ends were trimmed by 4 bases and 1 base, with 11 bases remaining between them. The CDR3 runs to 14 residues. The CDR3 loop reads CASSIAFGNTEAFF. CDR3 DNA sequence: TGCGCCAGCAGCATCGCCTTCGGGAACACTGAAGCTTTCTTT.

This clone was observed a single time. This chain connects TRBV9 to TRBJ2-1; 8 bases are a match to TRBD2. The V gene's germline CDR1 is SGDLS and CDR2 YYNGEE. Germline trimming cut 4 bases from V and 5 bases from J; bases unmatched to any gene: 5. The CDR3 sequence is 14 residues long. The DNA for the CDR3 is TGTGCCAGCAGCCCCCGGGGGGGGGACAATGAGCAGTTCTTC. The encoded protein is CASSPRGGDNEQFF.